Below are 9 T cell receptor beta chains sequenced from a single sample in a study of blood T cell repertoires in COVID-19. TCRdb's table, derived via immunoSEQ multiplex PCR, lists solely in-frame clones and lacks some. Of about 18,000 clones in the sample, around nine tenths were seen once. What was sequenced was peripheral blood. These receptors were obtained from a human donor in a cohort sampled during active COVID-19.

This clone was observed once. The V gene is TRBV6-4, the J gene TRBJ2-2; TRBD1 agrees at 8 bases. The CDR3 is 17 residues long. With V trimmed by 5 bases and J by 4 bases, 12 bases remained unmatched. The germline gives CDR1 MRHNA, CDR2 SNTAGT. This chain's CDR3 is CASSKEAGQGVTGELFF. The CDR3 nucleotides read TGTGCCAGCAGTAAAGAGGCCGGACAGGGCGTCACCGGGGAGCTGTTTTTT.

This chain links TRBV15 with TRBJ1-2; 9 bases are shared with TRBD1. J gave up 4 bases and V 0 bases, and 3 bases lay outside the gene matches. Germline CDR1 and CDR2: LNHNV and YYDKDF (reference sequence). The CDR3 has 15 residues. CDR3 in amino acids: CATSRDTGGIYGYTF. The CDR3 region has the DNA TGTGCCACCAGCAGAGATACAGGGGGCATCTATGGCTACACCTTC.

The chain combines TRBV7-9 with TRBJ2-6; 9 nucleotides match TRBD1. The CDR3 is 17 residues long. V shed 5 bases and J 2 bases; nucleotides not matched to a gene: 7. CDR1 is SEHNR, CDR2 FQNEAQ, per germline (reference sequence). Here the CDR3 DNA reads TGTGCCAGCAGCCACGGACAGGGGAGGGCTGGGGCCAACGTCCTGACTTTC. Amino acid sequence: CASSHGQGRAGANVLTF.

This clone was counted once. The V gene is TRBV9, the J gene TRBJ2-7; TRBD1 matches 7 bases. Germline values: CDR1 SGDLS, CDR2 YYNGEE. CDR3 size: 15 residues. V lost 1 base to trimming and J lost 3 bases; unmatched junction nucleotides: 7. CDR3 amino acids: CASSVSLDRVYEQYF. The CDR3 region has the DNA TGTGCCAGCAGCGTAAGTCTCGACAGGGTCTACGAGCAGTACTTC.

This clone was recorded once. The chain uses TRBV5-6 and TRBJ1-1, with 12 bases fitting TRBD1. CDR3 size: 16 residues. The trim removed 3 bases at V and 6 bases at J, leaving 9 bases unmatched. The germline V gene encodes CDR1 SGHDT and CDR2 YYEEEE. The CDR3 coding sequence is TGTGCCAGCAGCTCCTTTCCGGGACAGGGGGCTTCTGAAGCTTTCTTT. This gives the protein CASSSFPGQGASEAFF.

The J gene is TRBJ2-7, the V gene TRBV6-2 or TRBV6-3; TRBD1 agrees at 10 bases. V was pared by 2 bases and J by 4 bases, with 8 bases of the junction left unmatched. CDR1 is MNHEY and CDR2 is SVGEGT in the germline V gene. CDR3 length: 16 residues. As DNA, the CDR3 is TGTGCCAGCAGTTACGAGGGACAGGGGCCACCTTACGAGCAGTACTTC. Translation gives CASSYEGQGPPYEQYF.

The V and J genes are TRBV28 and TRBJ2-5; 8 positions match TRBD2. The CDR3 has 15 residues. The germline CDR1 and CDR2 sequences are MDHEN and SYDVKM. J gave up 4 bases and V 5 bases, and 9 bases lay outside the gene matches. The CDR3 sequence: CASSPPGTRRETQYF. The DNA of the CDR3 is TGTGCCAGCAGTCCCCCCGGGACTAGGCGAGAGACCCAGTACTTC.

V gene TRBV6-5 combines with J gene TRBJ2-1, with 8 bases that match TRBD2. Germline CDR1 and CDR2: MNHEY and SVGAGI. After removal of 6 bases from V and 7 bases from J, the junction contained 8 bases not matched to a gene. This CDR3 is 14 amino acids long. Here the CDR3 reads CASRMGLDPNEQFF. The CDR3 bases are TGTGCCAGCAGGATGGGACTAGATCCGAATGAGCAGTTCTTC.

This clone was counted once. CDR3 bases: TGTGCCAGCAGCGCGGGGACAGTCTATGGCTACACCTTC. Translated: CASSAGTVYGYTF. This sequence joins TRBV5-6 and TRBJ1-2, with 7 nucleotides matching TRBD1. V lost 4 bases to trimming and J lost 4 bases; unmatched junction nucleotides: 4. Germline V gene data show CDR1 as SGHDT and CDR2 as YYEEEE. The CDR3 spans 13 residues.